Below, 7 T cell receptor beta chains from the same sample are listed, as sequenced in a study of blood T cell repertoires in COVID-19. Libraries were prepared by immunoSEQ multiplex PCR; TCRdb keeps only in-frame clonotypes and omits some of them. The sample records 300,000 to 350,000 clones, about 90% being singletons. Sequencing was performed on peripheral blood. The receptors here all came from a middle-aged woman with COVID-19, enrolled during active disease.

This clone was counted once. V is TRBV28 and J is TRBJ1-1; perhaps TRBD1 as D (5 bases). The CDR3 has 16 residues. The ends were cut back, 0 bases at V and 2 bases at J, with 13 bases in the middle. Germline lookup yields CDR1 MDHEN and CDR2 SYDVKM. CDR3 loop: CASSLWGPGLNTEAFF. The CDR3 DNA sequence: TGTGCCAGCAGTTTATGGGGGCCCGGACTAAACACTGAAGCTTTCTTT.

The sample holds one count of this clone. The chain employs TRBV28 and TRBJ2-1; tentatively, D is TRBD1 (6 bases). Germline V gives CDR1 MDHEN, CDR2 SYDVKM. V lost 8 bases and J 0 bases, leaving 11 bases between the germline ends. The CDR3 spans 14 residues. In DNA, the CDR3 is TGTGCCAGCCAGGGGCAAGGCTCCTACAATGAGCAGTTCTTC. It codes for CASQGQGSYNEQFF.

The V call is TRBV3-1 (or the pseudogene TRBV3-2), the J call TRBJ1-1; 9 positions agree with TRBD1. The CDR3 sequence is 16 residues long. Germline CDR1 reads LGHDT; CDR2 reads YNNKEL (reference sequence). Trimming at V came to 0 bases and at J to 0 bases, leaving 2 bases not matched to a gene. As DNA, the CDR3 is TGTGCCAGCAGCCAAGAGGACAGGGGAGTGAACACTGAAGCTTTCTTT. As protein: CASSQEDRGVNTEAFF.

The chain employs TRBV25-1 and TRBJ2-4; TRBD1 is a possible D gene (5 bases). Germline-derived CDR1 and CDR2 are MGHDK and SYGVNS. The V end lost 1 base, the J end lost 6 bases, and 13 bases lay between the germline ends. This CDR3 has 15 residues. CDR3 residues: CASSELGRERNIQYF. The CDR3 DNA follows: TGTGCCAGCAGTGAATTAGGCAGGGAAAGAAACATTCAGTACTTC.

The rearrangement joins TRBV11-2 to TRBJ2-7; D remains ambiguous. This CDR3 spans 13 amino acids. Germline CDR1 is SGHAT and CDR2 is FQNNGV. Trimming shortened V by 4 bases and J by 4 bases, and 11 bases separated the two germline ends. The CDR3 nucleotides read TGTGCCAGCAGCTCCCCCAGGCGATACGAGCAGTACTTC. Amino acid sequence: CASSSPRRYEQYF. The full variable domain, in which reference TRBV11-2 and TRBJ2-7 provide the parts outside the CDR3, is EAGVAQSPRYKIIEKRQSVAFWCNPISGHATLYWYQQILGQGPKLLIQFQNNGVVDDSQLPKDRFSAERLKGVDSTLKIQPAKLEDSAVYLCASSSPRRYEQYFGPGTRLTVT.

This clone was counted a single time. The chain has TRBV2 and TRBJ2-3; D might be TRBD1 (6 bases). The V end was cut by 6 bases, the J end by 4 bases, with 14 bases between. The length of the CDR3 is 14 residues. Germline V gives CDR1 SNHLY, CDR2 FYNNEI. DNA of the CDR3: TGTGCCAGCAGCTCACAGGGTCGCGCAGATACGCAGTATTTT. This codes for CASSSQGRADTQYF.

J is TRBJ2-7 and V is TRBV5-1; the match to TRBD1 covers 9 bases. The junction had 11 bases not matched to a gene; V was cut back by 3 bases and J by 7 bases. This CDR3 region has 15 residues. Germline CDR1 reads SGHRS; CDR2 reads YFSETQ. CDR3 residues: CASSWTGQGRGEQYF. The CDR3 DNA follows: TGCGCCAGCAGCTGGACGGGACAGGGACGCGGAGAGCAGTACTTC.